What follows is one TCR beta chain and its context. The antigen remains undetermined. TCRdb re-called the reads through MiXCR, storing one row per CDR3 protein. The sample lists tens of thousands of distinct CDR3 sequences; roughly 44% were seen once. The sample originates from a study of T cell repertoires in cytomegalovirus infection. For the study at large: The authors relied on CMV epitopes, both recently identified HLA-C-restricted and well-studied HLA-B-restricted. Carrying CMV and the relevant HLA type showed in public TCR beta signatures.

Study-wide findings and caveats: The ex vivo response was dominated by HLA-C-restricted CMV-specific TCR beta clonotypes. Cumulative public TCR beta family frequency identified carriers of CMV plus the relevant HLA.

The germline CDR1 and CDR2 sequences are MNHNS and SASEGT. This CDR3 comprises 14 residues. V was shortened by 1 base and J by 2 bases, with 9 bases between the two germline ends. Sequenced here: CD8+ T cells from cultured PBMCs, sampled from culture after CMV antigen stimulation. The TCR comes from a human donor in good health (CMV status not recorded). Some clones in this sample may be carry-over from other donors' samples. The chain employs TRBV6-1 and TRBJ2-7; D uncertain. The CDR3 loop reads CASSEDVRTYEQYF. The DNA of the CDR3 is TGTGCCAGCAGTGAAGATGTCAGGACCTACGAGCAGTACTTC.